This TCR beta chain stems from a study of metastatic and nonmetastatic thyroid tumors. Study-level background: Repertoires were compared across blood and tumor or nodule tissue from malignant and benign thyroid patients. Whole-study results and caveats: Significantly higher TCR beta diversity was reportedly seen in malignant thyroid tumors than benign nodules, in blood and tumor.

TCRdb re-clonotyped the PCR reads through MiXCR. Of around 36,000 clones listed, 25% to 35% are singletons. Thyroid surgery took place with no prior treatment in any patient. Trimming shortened V by 4 bases and J by 3 bases, and 11 bases separated the two germline ends. The CDR3 loop spans 14 amino acids. Per germline, CDR1 LNHDA and CDR2 SQIVND (reference sequence). This clone was seen ten or more times. Its matching antigen is unknown. A much more abundant neighbour one base away suggests this may be a read error. This clonotype was obtained from a female donor with papillary thyroid cancer or a benign thyroid nodule (not recorded which). Some clones in this sample may be carry-over from other donors' samples. Sequenced material: blood. The chain joins TRBV19 to TRBJ2-3, with D perhaps TRBD2 (6 bases). CDR3 residues: CASSSTSPTDTQYF. CDR3 sequence (DNA): TGTGCCAGTAGTAGTACTAGCCCTACAGATACGCAGTATTTT. Full variable domain (remainder filled in from reference TRBV19 and TRBJ2-3): DGGITQSPKYLFRKEGQNVTLSCEQNLNHDAMYWYRQDPGQGLRLIYYSQIVNDFQKGDIAEGYSVSREKKESFPLTVTSAQKNPTAFYLCASSSTSPTDTQYFGPGTRLTVL.